This TCR beta chain was identified during a study of T-cell memory formation after mild COVID-19. Across the whole study: TCR clusters were mostly confined to one donor each. Whole-study findings and limits: Confirmation of SARS-CoV-2 specificity was lacking for second-wave clones peaking day 37. Contracting CD4+ clones sat mainly in CM and EM; CD8+ in EMRA. The finding that pre-infection memory included some responding clones suggested that cross-reactive memory joined.

This CDR3 has 13 residues. Germline loops: CDR1 LGHNA, CDR2 YSLEER. Trimming stripped 1 base from V and 10 bases from J, with 10 bases between. This clonotype was detected ten times or more. Its antigen is not identified. Via MiXCR, TCRdb re-called the 5' RACE reads, giving one row per CDR3 protein. The sample includes about 200,000 distinct CDR3 sequences, about 9.2% seen only once; the top ten take roughly 3.5%. The gene calls are TRBV4-3 and TRBJ1-4; D is ambiguous. The sequenced sample consisted of PBMCs or a T cell subset sorted from them (not recorded which). The clonotype originates from a man aged 18 to 35 who had mild COVID-19 (a few samples of this study predate the infection). Cell type and time point are not known. CDR3 DNA: TGCGCCAGCAGCCAAGCGGTTCTGGGAAAACTGTTTTTT. Its protein is CASSQAVLGKLFF.